This TCR beta chain appears in the sequencing data of a study of cytomegalovirus exposure and HLA in healthy donors. General observations from the study: Testing in vitro showed a few CMV-associated chains specific for CMV antigens. Reportedly, diagnosis of cytomegalovirus status by the classifier showed high specificity and sensitivity. A later examination showed that TCR association rates differed by HLA locus, with DRB1 most and HLA-C fewest.

60 Vbeta and 13 Jbeta primers were used in PCR. TCRdb keeps only in-frame clones here, not all; method: immunoSEQ multiplex PCR. The table records about 140,000 clones, around three fifths of them present only once. Looked up from germline, CDR1 is SEHNR and CDR2 is FQNEAQ (reference sequence). The CDR3 is made up of 12 amino acids. Turning to this clone: Its antigen is still unknown. One end of the junction is discordant with germline, which a read error may explain.

The chain is built from TRBV7-9 and TRBJ1-1; 10 positions agree with TRBD1. The receptor was isolated from a woman aged 40-49 years in good health and CMV-seronegative. What was sequenced was PBMCs. This chain's CDR3 is CSSSSDRGGAFF. The CDR3 nucleotides are TGTTCCAGCAGCTCGGACAGGGGGGGAGCTTTCTTT.